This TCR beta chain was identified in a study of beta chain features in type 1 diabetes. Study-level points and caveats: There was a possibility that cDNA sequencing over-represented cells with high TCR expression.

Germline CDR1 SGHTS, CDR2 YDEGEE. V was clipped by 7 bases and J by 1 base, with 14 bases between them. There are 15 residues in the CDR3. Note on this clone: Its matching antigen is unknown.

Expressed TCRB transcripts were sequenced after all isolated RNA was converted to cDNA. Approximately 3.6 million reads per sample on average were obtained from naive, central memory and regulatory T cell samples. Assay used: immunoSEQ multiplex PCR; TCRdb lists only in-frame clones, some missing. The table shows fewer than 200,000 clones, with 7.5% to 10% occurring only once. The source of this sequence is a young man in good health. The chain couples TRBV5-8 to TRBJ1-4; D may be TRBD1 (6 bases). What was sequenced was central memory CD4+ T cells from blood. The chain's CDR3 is CASSGGFRTNEKLFF. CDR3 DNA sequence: TGTGCCAGCTCTGGGGGCTTCAGAACTAATGAAAAACTGTTTTTT.